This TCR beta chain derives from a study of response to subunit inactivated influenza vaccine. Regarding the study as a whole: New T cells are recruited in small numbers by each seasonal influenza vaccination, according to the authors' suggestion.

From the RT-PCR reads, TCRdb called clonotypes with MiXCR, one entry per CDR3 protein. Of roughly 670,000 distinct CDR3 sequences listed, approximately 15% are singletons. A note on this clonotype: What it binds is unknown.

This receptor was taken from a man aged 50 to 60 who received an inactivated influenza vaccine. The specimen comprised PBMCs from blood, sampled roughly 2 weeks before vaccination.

The CDR3 here is CSAYTGGNNSPLHF. DNA for the CDR3: TGCAGTGCTTATACAGGGGGCAATAATTCACCCCTCCACTTT. This chain uses TRBV20-1 with TRBJ1-6; TRBD1 agrees at 9 bases. Trimming cost V 5 bases and J 5 bases; bases outside gene matches: 4. The CDR3 runs to 14 residues. Germline loops: CDR1 DFQATT, CDR2 SNEGSKA (reference sequence).